These T cell receptor beta chains were read from a single sample in a study of blood T cell repertoires in COVID-19. The table came from immunoSEQ multiplex PCR; TCRdb's copy has only in-frame clones and leaves some out. The data hold tens of thousands of clones, with under 85% observed a single time. Specimen: peripheral blood. The receptors were sampled from a woman aged 60 to 75 with acute or convalescent COVID-19. CDR3s include the opening cysteine and the closing phenylalanine or tryptophan. The order of the fields is D gene, V gene, J gene, clone size, CDR3 protein, CDR3 DNA. A D gene is named only where the DNA matches it firmly. Some rows mark clone size as missing; the rest say once, few, many or name a class of expanded clone.

NA	TRBV3-1/TRBV3-2	TRBJ2-5	NA	CASSPRPEATQYF	TGTGCCAGCAGCCCCCGCCCCGAGGCGACCCAGTACTTC
TRBD2	TRBV5-8	TRBJ2-7	NA	CASSLLRRWEGSYEQYF	TGTGCCAGCAGCTTGTTGAGAAGGTGGGAGGGCTCCTACGAGCAGTACTTC
NA	TRBV29-1	TRBJ1-1	NA	CSANRGGTEAFF	TGCAGCGCCAATAGGGGTGGGACTGAAGCTTTCTTT
TRBD1	TRBV4-2	TRBJ1-4	NA	CASSQDLSPHTGGIEKLFF	TGTGCCAGCAGCCAAGATTTATCCCCCCATACAGGGGGGATAGAAAAACTGTTTTTT
TRBD1	TRBV28	TRBJ2-1	NA	CASSPTGVGYNEQFF	TGTGCCAGCAGTCCTACAGGGGTGGGATACAATGAGCAGTTCTTC
TRBD1	TRBV20-1	TRBJ1-2	NA	CSASTGDFGGYTF	TGCAGTGCTAGTACAGGGGATTTTGGTGGCTACACCTTC
NA	TRBV19	TRBJ1-1	NA	CASSPRGALASTEAFF	TGTGCCAGTAGTCCCCGCGGGGCCCTCGCGTCCACTGAAGCTTTCTTT
TRBD2	TRBV7-9	TRBJ2-7	NA	CASSPTSGTASYEQYF	TGTGCCAGCAGTCCGACTAGCGGGACCGCCTCCTACGAGCAGTACTTC
TRBD1	TRBV5-8	TRBJ2-5	NA	CASSFSTGTRETQYF	TGTGCCAGCAGCTTCTCGACAGGGACGAGGGAGACCCAGTACTTC
TRBD2	TRBV27	TRBJ2-7	NA	CASSSRLAGGHKVDEQYF	TGTGCCAGCAGTTCGCGACTAGCGGGGGGACACAAGGTTGACGAGCAGTACTTC
NA	TRBV5-6	TRBJ1-6	once	CASSLGYVSSYNSPLHF	TGTGCCAGCAGCTTGGGGTACGTGAGCTCCTATAATTCACCCCTCCACTTT
NA	TRBV10-2	TRBJ1-5	NA	CASTEVGANQPQHF	TGCGCCAGCACCGAAGTAGGGGCCAATCAGCCCCAGCATTTT
TRBD1	TRBV6-5	TRBJ1-2	NA	CASSPTGFLNYGYTF	TGTGCCAGCAGTCCGACAGGGTTTCTTAACTATGGCTACACCTTC
TRBD1	TRBV19	TRBJ1-1	NA	CASKVAGGYGTEAFF	TGTGCCAGTAAGGTGGCAGGGGGCTATGGCACTGAAGCTTTCTTT
NA	TRBV4-1	TRBJ1-6	NA	CASSLDSGNSPLHF	TGCGCCAGCAGCCTAGACTCGGGTAATTCACCCCTCCACTTT
NA	TRBV2	TRBJ2-3	NA	CATSYSTDTQYF	TGTGCCACTAGTTACAGCACAGATACGCAGTATTTT
NA	TRBV7-9	TRBJ1-2	NA	CASRPGDGTLNYGYTF	TGTGCCAGCAGACCGGGGGATGGAACTCTTAACTATGGCTACACCTTC